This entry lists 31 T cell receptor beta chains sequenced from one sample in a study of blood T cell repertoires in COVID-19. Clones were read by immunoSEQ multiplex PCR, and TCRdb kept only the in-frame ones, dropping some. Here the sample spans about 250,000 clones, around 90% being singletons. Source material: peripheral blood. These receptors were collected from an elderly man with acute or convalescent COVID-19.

CDR3 nucleotides: TGTGCCAGTAGTATCCTGACAGGGCTTGATGGCTACACCTTC. Its translation is CASSILTGLDGYTF. The rearrangement joins TRBV19 to TRBJ1-2; 7 bases are shared with TRBD1. Per the germline V gene, CDR1 is LNHDA and CDR2 is SQIVND (reference sequence). The CDR3 loop spans 14 amino acids. The V gene end was trimmed by 3 bases and the J gene end by 6 bases; junction bases not matched to a gene: 7. Complete variable domain (other parts from reference TRBV19 and TRBJ1-2): DGGITQSPKYLFRKEGQNVTLSCEQNLNHDAMYWYRQDPGQGLRLIYYSQIVNDFQKGDIAEGYSVSREKKESFPLTVTSAQKNPTAFYLCASSILTGLDGYTFGSGTRLTVV.

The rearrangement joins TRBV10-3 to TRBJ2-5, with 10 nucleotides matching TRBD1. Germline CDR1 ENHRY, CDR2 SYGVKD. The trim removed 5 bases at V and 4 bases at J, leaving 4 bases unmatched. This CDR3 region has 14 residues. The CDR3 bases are TGTGCCATCAGTCCGGGACAGGGGCGAGAGACCCAGTACTTC. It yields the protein CAISPGQGRETQYF.

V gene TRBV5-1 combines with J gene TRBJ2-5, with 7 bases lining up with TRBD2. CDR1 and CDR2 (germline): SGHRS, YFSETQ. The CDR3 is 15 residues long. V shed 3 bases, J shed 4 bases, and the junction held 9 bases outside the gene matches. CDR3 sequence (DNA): TGCGCCAGCAGCTGGGGCGGGAGCTCTTCAGAGACCCAGTACTTC. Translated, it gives CASSWGGSSSETQYF.

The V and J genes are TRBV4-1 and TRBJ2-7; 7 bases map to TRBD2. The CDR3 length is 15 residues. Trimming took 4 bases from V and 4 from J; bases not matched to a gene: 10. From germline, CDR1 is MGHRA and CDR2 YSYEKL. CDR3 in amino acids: CASSPGLSGGYEQYF. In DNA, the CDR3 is TGCGCCAGCAGCCCGGGACTATCCGGGGGGTACGAGCAGTACTTC.

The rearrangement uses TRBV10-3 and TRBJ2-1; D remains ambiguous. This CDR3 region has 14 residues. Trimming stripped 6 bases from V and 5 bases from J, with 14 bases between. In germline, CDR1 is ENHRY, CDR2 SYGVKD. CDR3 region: CAISVSGLNNEQFF. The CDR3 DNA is TGTGCCATCAGCGTGTCAGGCCTCAACAATGAGCAGTTCTTC.

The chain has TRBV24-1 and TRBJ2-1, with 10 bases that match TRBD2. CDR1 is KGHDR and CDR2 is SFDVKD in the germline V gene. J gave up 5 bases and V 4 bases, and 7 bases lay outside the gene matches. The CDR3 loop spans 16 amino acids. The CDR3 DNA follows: TGTGCCACCAGTGACCCGACTAGCGGGCTCCACAATGAGCAGTTCTTC. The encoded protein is CATSDPTSGLHNEQFF.

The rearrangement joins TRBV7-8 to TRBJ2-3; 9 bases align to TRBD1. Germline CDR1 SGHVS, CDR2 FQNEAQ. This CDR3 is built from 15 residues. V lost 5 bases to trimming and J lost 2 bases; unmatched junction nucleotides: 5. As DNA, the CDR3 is TGTGCCAGCAGCGAGGGACAGGGTTACACAGATACGCAGTATTTT. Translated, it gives CASSEGQGYTDTQYF.

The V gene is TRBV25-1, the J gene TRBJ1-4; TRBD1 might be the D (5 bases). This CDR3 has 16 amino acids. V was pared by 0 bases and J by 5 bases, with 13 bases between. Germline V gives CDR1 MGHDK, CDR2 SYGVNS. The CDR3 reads CASSEYRGVENEKLFF. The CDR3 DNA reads TGTGCCAGCAGTGAATATCGGGGGGTCGAAAATGAAAAACTGTTTTTT.

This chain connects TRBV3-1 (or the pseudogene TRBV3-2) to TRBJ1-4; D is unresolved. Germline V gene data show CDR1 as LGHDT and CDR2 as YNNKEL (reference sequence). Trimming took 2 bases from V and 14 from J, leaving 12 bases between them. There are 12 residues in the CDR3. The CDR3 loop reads CASSQRDGWLFF. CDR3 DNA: TGTGCCAGCAGCCAACGAGACGGGTGGCTGTTTTTT.

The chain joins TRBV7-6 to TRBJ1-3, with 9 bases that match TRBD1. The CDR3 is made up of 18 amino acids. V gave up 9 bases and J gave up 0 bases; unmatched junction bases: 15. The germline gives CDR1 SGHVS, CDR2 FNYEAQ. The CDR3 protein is CASGNLPQGAVSGNTIYF. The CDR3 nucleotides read TGTGCCAGTGGAAATCTCCCACAGGGGGCCGTCTCTGGAAACACCATATATTTT.

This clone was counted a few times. CDR3 coding DNA: TGTGCCAGCAGCCAAGATCAGGGAAACTATGGCTACACCTTC. This codes for CASSQDQGNYGYTF. V is TRBV14 and J is TRBJ1-2, with D possibly matching TRBD1 (5 bases). V shed 0 bases and J shed 2 bases, with 7 bases lying between them. There are 14 residues in the CDR3. Germline V lookup: CDR1 SGHDN, CDR2 FVKESK. The complete variable domain, with remaining parts taken from reference TRBV14 and TRBJ1-2, reads EAGVTQFPSHSVIEKGQTVTLRCDPISGHDNLYWYRRVMGKEIKFLLHFVKESKQDESGMPNNRFLAERTGGTYSTLKVQPAELEDSGVYFCASSQDQGNYGYTFGSGTRLTVV.

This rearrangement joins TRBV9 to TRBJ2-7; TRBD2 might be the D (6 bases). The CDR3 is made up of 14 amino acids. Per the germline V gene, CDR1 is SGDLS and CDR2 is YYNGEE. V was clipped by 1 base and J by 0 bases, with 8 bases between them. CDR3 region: CASSVLGSSYEQYF. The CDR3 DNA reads TGTGCCAGCAGCGTACTCGGGAGCTCCTACGAGCAGTACTTC.

Here the CDR3 DNA reads TGTGCCAGCAGCCAAGTCGGGAGGGCTAACAATGAGCAGTTCTTC. This gives the protein CASSQVGRANNEQFF. The chain combines TRBV3-1 (or the pseudogene TRBV3-2) with TRBJ2-1; TRBD2 aligns across 8 bases. This CDR3 has 15 residues. From germline, CDR1 is LGHDT and CDR2 YNNKEL (reference sequence). V dropped 1 base and J dropped 5; count of bases not matched to a gene: 4.

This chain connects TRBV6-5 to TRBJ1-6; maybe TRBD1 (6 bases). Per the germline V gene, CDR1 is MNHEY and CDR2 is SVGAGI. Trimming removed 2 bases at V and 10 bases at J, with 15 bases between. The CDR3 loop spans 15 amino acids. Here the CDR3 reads CASSYPPRGGSPLHF. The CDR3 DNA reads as TGTGCCAGCAGTTACCCCCCCAGGGGAGGGTCACCCCTCCACTTT.

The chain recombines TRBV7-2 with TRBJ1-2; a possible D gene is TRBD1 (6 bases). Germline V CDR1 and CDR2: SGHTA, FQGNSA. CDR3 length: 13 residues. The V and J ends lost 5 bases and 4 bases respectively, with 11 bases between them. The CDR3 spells CASSLQGPYGYTF. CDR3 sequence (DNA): TGTGCCAGCAGCCTCCAGGGGCCCTATGGCTACACCTTC.

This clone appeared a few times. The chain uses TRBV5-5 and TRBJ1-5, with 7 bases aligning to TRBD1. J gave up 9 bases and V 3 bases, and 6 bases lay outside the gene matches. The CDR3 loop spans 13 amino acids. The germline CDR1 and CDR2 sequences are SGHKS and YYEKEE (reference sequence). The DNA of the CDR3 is TGTGCCAGCAGCTCACAGGGGCGAGGGCCCCAGCATTTT. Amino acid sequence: CASSSQGRGPQHF.

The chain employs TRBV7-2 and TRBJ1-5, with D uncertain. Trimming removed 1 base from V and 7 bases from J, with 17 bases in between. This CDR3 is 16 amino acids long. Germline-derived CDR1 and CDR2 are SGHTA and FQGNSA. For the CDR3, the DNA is TGTGCCAGCAGCTTAGATTCGACGGGCTCGGGACAGCCCCAGCATTTT. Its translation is CASSLDSTGSGQPQHF.

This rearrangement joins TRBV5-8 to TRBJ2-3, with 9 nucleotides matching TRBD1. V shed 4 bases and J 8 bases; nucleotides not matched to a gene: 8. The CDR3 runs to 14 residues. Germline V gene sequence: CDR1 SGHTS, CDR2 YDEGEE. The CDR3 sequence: CASSPGTGRSTQYF. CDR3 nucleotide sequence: TGTGCCAGCAGCCCCGGGACAGGGCGTTCTACGCAGTATTTT.

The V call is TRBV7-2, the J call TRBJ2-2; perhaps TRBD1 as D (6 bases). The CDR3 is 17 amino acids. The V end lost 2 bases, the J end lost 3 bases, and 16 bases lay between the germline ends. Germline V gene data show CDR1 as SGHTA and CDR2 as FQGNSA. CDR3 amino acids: CASSLNPQGRDTGELFF. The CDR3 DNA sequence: TGTGCCAGCAGCTTAAACCCACAGGGTAGGGACACCGGGGAGCTGTTTTTT.

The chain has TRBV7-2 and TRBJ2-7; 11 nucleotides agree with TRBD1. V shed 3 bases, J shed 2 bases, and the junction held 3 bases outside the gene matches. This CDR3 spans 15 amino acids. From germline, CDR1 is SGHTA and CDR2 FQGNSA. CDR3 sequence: CASSFAGQGAYEQYF. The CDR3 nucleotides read TGTGCCAGCAGCTTCGCGGGACAGGGGGCCTACGAGCAGTACTTC.

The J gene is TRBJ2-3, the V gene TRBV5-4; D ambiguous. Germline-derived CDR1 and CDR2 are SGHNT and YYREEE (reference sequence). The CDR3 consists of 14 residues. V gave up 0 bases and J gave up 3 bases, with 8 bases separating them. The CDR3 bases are TGTGCCAGCAGCTTGGAGCTAGTTACAGATACGCAGTATTTT. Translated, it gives CASSLELVTDTQYF.

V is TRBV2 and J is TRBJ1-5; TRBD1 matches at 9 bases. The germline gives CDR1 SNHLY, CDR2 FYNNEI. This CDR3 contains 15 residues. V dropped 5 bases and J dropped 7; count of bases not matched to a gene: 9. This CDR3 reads CASSQGTGTGQPQHF. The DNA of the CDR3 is TGTGCCAGCAGTCAAGGGACAGGGACGGGACAGCCCCAGCATTTT. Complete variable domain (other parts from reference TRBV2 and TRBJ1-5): EPEVTQTPSHQVTQMGQEVILRCVPISNHLYFYWYRQILGQKVEFLVSFYNNEISEKSEIFDDQFSVERPDGSNFTLKIRSTKLEDSAMYFCASSQGTGTGQPQHFGDGTRLSIL.

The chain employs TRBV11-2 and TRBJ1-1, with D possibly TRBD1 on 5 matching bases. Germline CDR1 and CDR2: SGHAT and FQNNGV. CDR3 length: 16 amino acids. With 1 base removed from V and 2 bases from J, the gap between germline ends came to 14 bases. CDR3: CASSLAVGGTNTEAFF. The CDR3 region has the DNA TGTGCCAGCAGCTTAGCAGTCGGGGGGACTAACACTGAAGCTTTCTTT.

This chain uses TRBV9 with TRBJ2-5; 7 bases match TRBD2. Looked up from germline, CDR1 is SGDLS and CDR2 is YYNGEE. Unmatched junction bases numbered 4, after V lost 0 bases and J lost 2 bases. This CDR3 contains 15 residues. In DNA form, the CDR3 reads TGTGCCAGCAGCGTAGCCGGGGGGACTCAAGAGACCCAGTACTTC. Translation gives CASSVAGGTQETQYF.

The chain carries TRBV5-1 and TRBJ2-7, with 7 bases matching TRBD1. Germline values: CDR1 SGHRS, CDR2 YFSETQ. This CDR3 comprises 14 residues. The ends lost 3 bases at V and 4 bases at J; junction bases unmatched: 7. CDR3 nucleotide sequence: TGCGCCAGCAGCTCCGGTGACAGGGTATACGAGCAGTACTTC. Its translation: CASSSGDRVYEQYF.

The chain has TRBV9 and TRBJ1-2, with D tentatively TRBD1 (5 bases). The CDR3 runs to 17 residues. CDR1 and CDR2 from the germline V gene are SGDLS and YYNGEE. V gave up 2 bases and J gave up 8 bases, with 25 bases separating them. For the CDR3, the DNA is TGTGCCAGCAGCGTTGGCTCCACGGGGAGGGGAGTGCGGGGCTACACCTTC. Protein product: CASSVGSTGRGVRGYTF.

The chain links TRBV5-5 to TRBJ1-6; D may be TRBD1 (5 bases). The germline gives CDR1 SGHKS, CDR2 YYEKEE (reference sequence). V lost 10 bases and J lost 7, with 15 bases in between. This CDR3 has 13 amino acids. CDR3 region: CAPQGLRNSPLHF. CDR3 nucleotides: TGTGCCCCTCAGGGCCTCCGGAATTCACCCCTCCACTTT.

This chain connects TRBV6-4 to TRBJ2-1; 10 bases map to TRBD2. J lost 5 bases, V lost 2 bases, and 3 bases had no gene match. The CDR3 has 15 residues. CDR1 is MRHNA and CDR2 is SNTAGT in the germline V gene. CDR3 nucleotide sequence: TGTGCCAGCAGTGACCTAGCGGGAGTGGACAATGAGCAGTTCTTC. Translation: CASSDLAGVDNEQFF.

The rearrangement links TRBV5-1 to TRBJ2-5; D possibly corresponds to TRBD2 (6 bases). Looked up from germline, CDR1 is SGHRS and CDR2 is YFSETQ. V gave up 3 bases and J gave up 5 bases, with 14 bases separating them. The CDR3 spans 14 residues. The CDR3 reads CASSSGLAGETQYF. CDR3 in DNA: TGCGCCAGCAGCTCAGGACTGGCGGGGGAGACCCAGTACTTC.

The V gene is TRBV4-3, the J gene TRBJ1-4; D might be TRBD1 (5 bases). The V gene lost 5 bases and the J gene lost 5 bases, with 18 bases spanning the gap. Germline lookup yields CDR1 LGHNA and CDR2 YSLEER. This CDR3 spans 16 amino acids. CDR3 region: CASSLLIGAGNEKLFF. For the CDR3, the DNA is TGCGCCAGCAGCTTATTAATAGGGGCAGGGAATGAAAAACTGTTTTTT.

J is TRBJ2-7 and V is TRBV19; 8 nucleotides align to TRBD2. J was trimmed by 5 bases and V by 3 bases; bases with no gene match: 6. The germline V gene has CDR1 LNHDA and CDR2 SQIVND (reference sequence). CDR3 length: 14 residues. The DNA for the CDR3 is TGTGCCAGTAGTATTCACGGGAGGGAGGACGAGCAGTACTTC. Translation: CASSIHGREDEQYF.